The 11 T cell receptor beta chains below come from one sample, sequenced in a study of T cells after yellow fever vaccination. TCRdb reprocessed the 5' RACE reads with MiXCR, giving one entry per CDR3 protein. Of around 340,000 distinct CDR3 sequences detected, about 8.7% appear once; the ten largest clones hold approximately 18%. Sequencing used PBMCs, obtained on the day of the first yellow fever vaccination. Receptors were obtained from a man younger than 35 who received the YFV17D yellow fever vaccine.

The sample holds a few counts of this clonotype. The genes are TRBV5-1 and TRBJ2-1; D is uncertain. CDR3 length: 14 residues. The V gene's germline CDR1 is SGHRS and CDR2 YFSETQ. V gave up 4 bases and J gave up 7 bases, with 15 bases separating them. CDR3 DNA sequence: TGCGCCAGCAGCCCCTTACACCCTTGGAATGAGCAGTTCTTC. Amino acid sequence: CASSPLHPWNEQFF.

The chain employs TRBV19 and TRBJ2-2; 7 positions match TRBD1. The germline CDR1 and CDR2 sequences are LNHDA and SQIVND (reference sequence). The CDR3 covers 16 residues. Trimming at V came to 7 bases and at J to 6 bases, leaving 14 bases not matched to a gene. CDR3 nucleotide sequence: TGTGCCAGTACCTACCTGGACAGGTTCAGGGCCGGGGAGCTGTTTTTT. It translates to CASTYLDRFRAGELFF.

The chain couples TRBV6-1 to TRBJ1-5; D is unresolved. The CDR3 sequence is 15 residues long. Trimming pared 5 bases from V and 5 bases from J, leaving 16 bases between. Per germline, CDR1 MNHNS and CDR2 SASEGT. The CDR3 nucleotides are TGTGCCAGCAGTCCCGGCTGGGGTATTGATCAGCCCCAGCATTTT. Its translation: CASSPGWGIDQPQHF.

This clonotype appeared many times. The chain's CDR3 is CASDRRNPGNTIYF. The CDR3 DNA follows: TGTGCCAGCGACAGGAGAAACCCTGGAAACACCATATATTTT. V and J are TRBV12-3 or TRBV12-4 and TRBJ1-3, with D possibly being TRBD1 (6 bases). This CDR3 has 14 residues. Trimming left V 8 bases short and J 2 bases short, with 13 bases between.

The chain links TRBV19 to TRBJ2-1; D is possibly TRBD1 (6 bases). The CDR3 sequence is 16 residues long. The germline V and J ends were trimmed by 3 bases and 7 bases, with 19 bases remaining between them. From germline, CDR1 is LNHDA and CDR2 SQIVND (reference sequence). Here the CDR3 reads CASSIPGTMRGNEQFF. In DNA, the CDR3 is TGTGCCAGTAGTATCCCCGGGACAATGAGGGGGAATGAGCAGTTCTTC.

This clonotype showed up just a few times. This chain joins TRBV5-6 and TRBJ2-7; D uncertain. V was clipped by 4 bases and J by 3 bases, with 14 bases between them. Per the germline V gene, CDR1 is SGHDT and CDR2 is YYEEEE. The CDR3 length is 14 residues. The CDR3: CASSPAGRHYEQYV. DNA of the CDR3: TGTGCCAGCAGCCCGGCCGGGCGCCACTACGAGCAGTACGTC.

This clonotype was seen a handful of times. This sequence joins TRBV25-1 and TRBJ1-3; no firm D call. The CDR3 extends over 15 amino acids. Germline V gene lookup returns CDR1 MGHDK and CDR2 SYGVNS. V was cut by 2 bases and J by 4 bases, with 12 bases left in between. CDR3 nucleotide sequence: TGTGCCAGCAGTGAAGGAGGGATGAGCGGAAACACCATATATTTT. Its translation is CASSEGGMSGNTIYF.

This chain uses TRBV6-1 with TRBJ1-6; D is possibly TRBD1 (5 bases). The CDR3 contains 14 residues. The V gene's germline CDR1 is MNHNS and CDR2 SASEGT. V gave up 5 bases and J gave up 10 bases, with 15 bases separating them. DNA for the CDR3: TGTGCCAGCAGTCAGGGAGCAGTTCGCTCACCCCTCCACTTT. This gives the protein CASSQGAVRSPLHF.

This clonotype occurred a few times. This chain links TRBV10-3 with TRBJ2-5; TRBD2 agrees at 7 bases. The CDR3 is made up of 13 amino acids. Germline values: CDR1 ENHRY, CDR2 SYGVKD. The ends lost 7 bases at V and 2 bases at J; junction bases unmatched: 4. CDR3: CAITSGGQETQYF. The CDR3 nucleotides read TGTGCCATCACCTCGGGAGGACAAGAGACCCAGTACTTC.

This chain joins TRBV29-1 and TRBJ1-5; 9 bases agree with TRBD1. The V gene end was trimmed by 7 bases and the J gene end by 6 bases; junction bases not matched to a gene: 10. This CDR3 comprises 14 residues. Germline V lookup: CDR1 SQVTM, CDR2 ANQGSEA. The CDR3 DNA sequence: TGCAGCGCAATGGACAGGGGTTATGGTCAGCCCCAGCATTTT. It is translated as CSAMDRGYGQPQHF.

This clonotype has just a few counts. The CDR3: CASSLGGHYEAFF. The CDR3 nucleotides are TGTGCCAGCAGCTTAGGGGGACATTACGAAGCTTTCTTT. This rearrangement joins TRBV7-6 to TRBJ1-1; D might be TRBD1 (6 bases). V was cut by 1 base and J by 8 bases, with 11 bases left in between. Germline CDR1 reads SGHVS; CDR2 reads FNYEAQ. This CDR3 region has 13 residues.